What follows are 31 T cell receptor beta chains derived from one specimen sequenced in a study of PD-L1 blockade in urothelial cancer. Sequenced by immunoSEQ multiplex PCR; TCRdb stores in-frame clones only, minus some. The data contain under 100,000 clones, about four fifths of them seen just once; the ten biggest clones take up over 7.5%. The sample here was PBMCs, taken around atezolizumab (anti-PD-L1) treatment. Receptors originate from a man between 65 and 85 years old with urothelial cancer.

This clone was seen once. This chain connects TRBV6-5 to TRBJ1-4; D call uncertain. V lost 5 bases and J lost 4, with 5 bases in between. CDR1 and CDR2 (germline): MNHEY, SVGAGI. The CDR3 sequence is 12 residues long. The chain's CDR3 is CASSRLNEKLFF. As DNA, the CDR3 is TGTGCCAGCAGTCGACTTAATGAAAAACTGTTTTTT.

This chain connects TRBV5-1 to TRBJ2-1, with 9 bases identical to TRBD1. Germline V gene lookup returns CDR1 SGHRS and CDR2 YFSETQ. CDR3 length: 14 amino acids. The V gene end was trimmed by 4 bases and the J gene end by 9 bases; junction bases not matched to a gene: 8. Here the CDR3 DNA reads TGCGCCAGCAGCCCTGGACAGGGGCTCGGTGAGCAGTTCTTC. It translates to CASSPGQGLGEQFF.

The genes are TRBV5-6 and TRBJ2-7, with D perhaps TRBD1 (5 bases). The germline V gene has CDR1 SGHDT and CDR2 YYEEEE. This CDR3 has 13 amino acids. Trimming removed 4 bases at V and 3 bases at J, with 11 bases between. The CDR3 sequence is CASSGAPGYEQYF. CDR3 sequence (DNA): TGTGCCAGCAGCGGGGCTCCTGGCTACGAGCAGTACTTC.

The chain is built from TRBV5-4 and TRBJ2-5, with TRBD1 as a possible D gene (8 bases). This CDR3 contains 15 residues. With 4 bases removed from V and 4 bases from J, the gap between germline ends came to 17 bases. The germline V gene encodes CDR1 SGHNT and CDR2 YYREEE (reference sequence). This CDR3 reads CASSRTTGGGETQYF. The CDR3 DNA follows: TGTGCCAGCAGCCGGACCACAGGGGGGGGAGAGACCCAGTACTTC. Looking up the rest from reference TRBV5-4 and TRBJ2-5 gives the full variable domain: ETGVTQSPTHLIKTRGQQVTLRCSSQSGHNTVSWYQQALGQGPQFIFQYYREEENGRGNFPPRFSGLQFPNYSSELNVNALELDDSALYLCASSRTTGGGETQYFGPGTRLLVL.

The CDR3 DNA sequence: TGTGCCAGCAGCCCCACTACAGATACGCAGTATTTT. Translating it yields CASSPTTDTQYF. This rearrangement joins TRBV7-3 to TRBJ2-3; D ambiguous. The CDR3 has 12 amino acids. Between the trimmed V and J ends, which lost 5 bases and 3 bases, there was a span of 6 bases. The germline V gene has CDR1 SGHTA and CDR2 FQGTGA.

The chain combines TRBV7-3 with TRBJ2-3, with D possibly matching TRBD2 (6 bases). The germline V gene encodes CDR1 SGHTA and CDR2 FQGTGA. The V end was cut by 1 base, the J end by 2 bases, with 10 bases between. The CDR3 consists of 15 residues. The CDR3, as DNA: TGTGCCAGCAGCTTAAATGCGGGGATCACAGATACGCAGTATTTT. The encoded protein is CASSLNAGITDTQYF.

This chain connects TRBV27 to TRBJ2-4; 7 bases map to TRBD1. Unmatched junction bases numbered 10, after V lost 5 bases and J lost 0 bases. The CDR3 has 17 residues. CDR1 and CDR2 from the germline V gene are MNHEY and SMNVEV (reference sequence). For the CDR3, the DNA is TGTGCCAGCAGTGCACGGGACAGCCATATAGCCAAAAACATTCAGTACTTC. Its protein product is CASSARDSHIAKNIQYF.

The CDR3 region has the DNA TGTGCCATCATTTCGGACAGGGAGAGCCACGAGCAGTACTTC. Protein product: CAIISDRESHEQYF. The V and J genes are TRBV10-3 and TRBJ2-7, with 8 bases fitting TRBD1. The ends lost 7 bases at V and 5 bases at J; junction bases unmatched: 10. The germline V gene encodes CDR1 ENHRY and CDR2 SYGVKD. This CDR3 is built from 14 residues.

This rearrangement joins TRBV19 to TRBJ1-5, with no clear D. The CDR3 is made up of 13 amino acids. The V end lost 11 bases, the J end lost 7 bases, and 18 bases lay between the germline ends. CDR1 LNHDA and CDR2 SQIVND come from the germline V gene (reference sequence). In nucleotides, the CDR3 is TGTGCCGCCCTCTTATGTCTAACGCAGCCCCAGCATTTT. It specifies CAALLCLTQPQHF.

The rearrangement uses TRBV6-1 and TRBJ2-3; D unclear. Per the germline V gene, CDR1 is MNHNS and CDR2 is SASEGT. Trimming removed 2 bases from V and 5 bases from J, with 11 bases in between. CDR3 size: 14 residues. The CDR3 region has the DNA TGTGCCAGCAGTGAATTTGGTCGCGGAGATACGCAGTATTTT. Its protein product is CASSEFGRGDTQYF.

The V and J genes are TRBV6-6 and TRBJ2-7, with 8 bases matching TRBD1. The length of the CDR3 is 12 residues. CDR1 is MNHNY and CDR2 is SVGAGI in the germline V gene (reference sequence). The ends lost 7 bases at V and 9 bases at J; junction bases unmatched: 8. The CDR3 protein is CASNIQGGGQYF. CDR3 bases: TGTGCCAGCAATATACAGGGGGGTGGGCAGTACTTC.

The genes are TRBV6-1 and TRBJ2-2, with TRBD1 identical over 7 bases. The CDR3 contains 14 residues. Per the germline V gene, CDR1 is MNHNS and CDR2 is SASEGT. The trim removed 6 bases at V and 7 bases at J, leaving 8 bases unmatched. CDR3 residues: CASRGAGDSGELFF. DNA for the CDR3: TGTGCCAGCAGGGGGGCAGGGGACAGCGGGGAGCTGTTTTTT.

The rearrangement links TRBV4-1 to TRBJ1-2, with 7 nucleotides matching TRBD1. The CDR3 extends over 15 amino acids. The trim removed 3 bases at V and 0 bases at J, leaving 4 bases unmatched. The germline V gene has CDR1 MGHRA and CDR2 YSYEKL. CDR3 sequence: CASSQATGTNYGYTF. The CDR3 DNA is TGCGCCAGCAGCCAGGCGACAGGGACTAACTATGGCTACACCTTC.

This sequence joins TRBV29-1 and TRBJ1-1, with D hard to call. CDR1 is SQVTM, CDR2 ANQGSEA, per germline. V lost 6 bases to trimming and J lost 4 bases, with 9 bases between them. The CDR3 covers 11 residues. The DNA for the CDR3 is TGCAGCGTAAGACACCTCACTGAAGCTTTCTTT. This gives the protein CSVRHLTEAFF.

The rearrangement uses TRBV7-9 and TRBJ1-2; D is ambiguous. This CDR3 region has 15 residues. V was clipped by 1 base and J by 0 bases, with 9 bases between them. CDR1 is SEHNR and CDR2 is FQNEAQ in the germline V gene (reference sequence). CDR3 nucleotides: TGTGCCAGCAGCTTAGGCTGGAGGGCTAACTATGGCTACACCTTC. Translated, it gives CASSLGWRANYGYTF.

J is TRBJ2-3 and V is TRBV12-5, with TRBD2 identical over 8 bases. Germline CDR1 reads LGHNT; CDR2 reads FRNRAP. The V and J ends lost 4 bases and 4 bases, in that order; junction bases with no gene match: 4. There are 14 residues in the CDR3. Here the CDR3 DNA reads TGTGCTAGTGGTTCCGGGCGGGAGGCAGATACGCAGTATTTT. It yields the protein CASGSGREADTQYF.

The chain has TRBV11-1 and TRBJ1-1, with 9 positions matching TRBD1. Germline V CDR1 and CDR2: SGHAT, FQDESV (reference sequence). The ends lost 5 bases at V and 2 bases at J; junction bases unmatched: 9. The CDR3 totals 16 residues. As DNA, the CDR3 is TGTGCCAGCAGCCTAGGACAGGGGCGTATCAACACTGAAGCTTTCTTT. Its protein product is CASSLGQGRINTEAFF.

In this sample, this clone turned up a few times. The V gene is TRBV2, the J gene TRBJ2-3; no definite D call. The CDR3 runs to 14 residues. Trimming pared 6 bases from V and 2 bases from J, leaving 12 bases between. The germline V gene encodes CDR1 SNHLY and CDR2 FYNNEI. The CDR3 sequence is CASSPSRNTDTQYF. CDR3 bases: TGTGCCAGCAGCCCATCTAGGAACACAGATACGCAGTATTTT.

This clone occurred a few times. The chain carries TRBV6-1 and TRBJ1-2; 7 nucleotides align to TRBD1. V lost 4 bases and J lost 5; bases outside the gene matches: 10. CDR1 and CDR2 (germline): MNHNS, SASEGT. This CDR3 spans 15 amino acids. In nucleotides, the CDR3 is TGTGCCAGCAGTGCCACCCGGGACAGACTATATGGCTACACCTTC. It codes for CASSATRDRLYGYTF.

This clone came up once. This chain joins TRBV19 and TRBJ1-5; 8 bases align to TRBD1. J gave up 2 bases and V 3 bases, and 6 bases lay outside the gene matches. Germline CDR1 is LNHDA and CDR2 is SQIVND (reference sequence). CDR3 length equals 16 residues. CDR3 residues: CASSIRTGLGNQPQHF. Here the CDR3 DNA reads TGTGCCAGTAGTATTCGGACAGGGCTTGGCAATCAGCCCCAGCATTTT.

The V call is TRBV11-3, the J call TRBJ2-3, with D tentatively TRBD2 (6 bases). CDR1 and CDR2 (germline): SGHNT, YENEEA. The CDR3 covers 15 residues. With 6 bases removed from V and 2 bases from J, the gap between germline ends came to 15 bases. CDR3: CASSRRDFLTDTQYF. The CDR3 nucleotides are TGTGCCAGCAGTCGTCGGGACTTCCTCACAGATACGCAGTATTTT.

For this clone: The sample holds other DNA sequences that translate to the same CDR3. The DNA for the CDR3 is TGTGCCAGCAGCTCCCGGGACAGGGATTACGAGCAGTACTTC. It codes for CASSSRDRDYEQYF. This rearrangement joins TRBV13 to TRBJ2-7; 9 bases map to TRBD1. The germline CDR1 and CDR2 sequences are PRHDT and FYEKMQ (reference sequence). The V and J ends lost 4 bases and 4 bases, in that order; junction bases with no gene match: 5. This CDR3 has 14 amino acids. The variable domain in full, with the rest retrieved from reference TRBV13 and TRBJ2-7, is AAGVIQSPRHLIKEKRETATLKCYPIPRHDTVYWYQQGPGQDPQFLISFYEKMQSDKGSIPDRFSAQQFSDYHSELNMSSLELGDSALYFCASSSRDRDYEQYFGPGTRLTVT.

This clone appeared once. The same CDR3 also results from other DNA sequences found in this sample. This chain links TRBV11-3 with TRBJ2-2; 7 bases fit TRBD2. J was trimmed by 0 bases and V by 4 bases; bases with no gene match: 2. From germline, CDR1 is SGHNT and CDR2 YENEEA. The CDR3 totals 15 residues. In DNA, the CDR3 is TGTGCCAGCAGCTCAGGGACTACGAACACCGGGGAGCTGTTTTTT. Its translation is CASSSGTTNTGELFF.

The chain carries TRBV28 and TRBJ1-2, with D tentatively TRBD1 (6 bases). V was cut by 6 bases and J by 7 bases, with 15 bases left in between. Germline V CDR1 and CDR2: MDHEN, SYDVKM. This CDR3 region has 13 residues. The CDR3 is CASSRGGEGGYTF. CDR3 coding DNA: TGTGCCAGCAGCCGAGGGGGTGAGGGTGGCTACACCTTC.

This clone was seen only a few times. This chain uses TRBV9 with TRBJ1-1; 7 nucleotides line up with TRBD1. The CDR3 extends over 15 amino acids. CDR1 is SGDLS and CDR2 is YYNGEE in the germline V gene. Trimming cost V 0 bases and J 5 bases; bases outside gene matches: 7. The CDR3 is CASSVAQGGKTEAFF. The DNA for the CDR3 is TGTGCCAGCAGCGTAGCTCAGGGGGGAAAGACTGAAGCTTTCTTT.

The rearrangement links TRBV2 to TRBJ2-7; the match to TRBD1 covers 9 bases. Germline V CDR1 and CDR2: SNHLY, FYNNEI. V shed 11 bases and J 4 bases; nucleotides not matched to a gene: 12. This CDR3 region has 14 residues. CDR3 nucleotide sequence: TGTGCCCTAACGGGGGGACAGGGACCTTACGAGCAGTACTTC. It yields the protein CALTGGQGPYEQYF.

V is TRBV25-1 and J is TRBJ2-5, with D tentatively TRBD2 (6 bases). V was clipped by 1 base and J by 5 bases, with 11 bases between them. Germline CDR1 MGHDK, CDR2 SYGVNS. The CDR3 has 14 residues. The CDR3 is CASSESGGGETQYF. The CDR3 DNA sequence: TGTGCCAGCAGTGAATCTGGCGGAGGGGAGACCCAGTACTTC.

This chain uses TRBV5-1 with TRBJ1-2; TRBD1 aligns across 8 bases. CDR1 is SGHRS, CDR2 YFSETQ, per germline. CDR3 length: 14 amino acids. The V and J ends lost 5 bases and 3 bases, in that order; junction bases with no gene match: 6. CDR3 in DNA: TGCGCCAGCAGGGTGACAGGGGAGGACTATGGCTACACCTTC. As protein: CASRVTGEDYGYTF.

CDR3 nucleotide sequence: TGCGCCAGCAGCGCCCCTAGCGGAGCATCCTACAATGAGCAGTTCTTC. Its translation: CASSAPSGASYNEQFF. This sequence joins TRBV4-1 and TRBJ2-1, with 7 bases fitting TRBD2. Losses at the gene ends were 5 bases for V and 1 base for J; bases not matched to a gene: 8. Germline V gene sequence: CDR1 MGHRA, CDR2 YSYEKL. The CDR3 length is 16 residues.

This clone came up a few times. The chain employs TRBV28 and TRBJ1-2; TRBD1 might be the D (6 bases). Germline V gives CDR1 MDHEN, CDR2 SYDVKM. The CDR3 is 13 amino acids. The V end lost 5 bases, the J end lost 2 bases, and 9 bases lay between the germline ends. The CDR3 region has the DNA TGTGCCAGCAGTGATACAGGGAACTATGGCTACACCTTC. Residues: CASSDTGNYGYTF.

The V gene is TRBV19, the J gene TRBJ1-1; D remains ambiguous. This CDR3 contains 14 residues. The V and J ends lost 5 bases and 3 bases respectively, with 13 bases between them. From germline, CDR1 is LNHDA and CDR2 SQIVND (reference sequence). The CDR3 sequence is CASSPAGWDTEAFF. CDR3 in DNA: TGTGCCAGTAGTCCCGCGGGGTGGGACACTGAAGCTTTCTTT. Drawing the rest from reference TRBV19 and TRBJ1-1, the complete variable domain is DGGITQSPKYLFRKEGQNVTLSCEQNLNHDAMYWYRQDPGQGLRLIYYSQIVNDFQKGDIAEGYSVSREKKESFPLTVTSAQKNPTAFYLCASSPAGWDTEAFFGQGTRLTVV.